The rows below give T cell receptor beta chains drawn from one sample of a study of cytomegalovirus exposure and HLA in healthy donors. The method was immunoSEQ multiplex PCR; TCRdb's version includes in-frame clones alone and lacks a portion of them. This sample has approximately 240,000 clones, with 70% to 85% found just once. Source material: PBMCs. The receptors were gathered from a woman aged 60 to 75 in good health and CMV-seropositive. Both conserved end residues are trimmed from each CDR3. Size tells how often a clone was seen (once, few, many) or the class of an expanded clone, and some rows leave it out.

v_gene | abundance | CDR3aa
TRBV13 | NA | ASSPPRAGVADTQY
TRBV19 | NA | ASSMTDAGGYEQY
TRBV5-4 | few | ASRTGVAGGDEQF
TRBV30 | NA | AWNQAWRGNQPQH
TRBV7-9 | NA | SSSSRGGELF
TRBV29-1 | NA | SGQGRGYGYT
TRBV19 | NA | ASSMGSRGGERGYT
TRBV5-1 | few | ASSGGLAPVNEQF
TRBV2 | NA | ASSVSLRGTDTQY
TRBV21-1 | NA | ASSKTRRDSNYEQY
TRBV7-9 | NA | ASSLVILQGQETQY
TRBV11-3 | NA | ASSFQGNEQY
TRBV5-1 | NA | ASSPLGGAAYNEQF
TRBV5-4 | NA | ASSLAGQGAPTDTQY
TRBV27 | NA | ASRDRGPSNTEAF
TRBV2 | NA | ASNSEHEKLF
TRBV7-9 | NA | ASSSGGDQPQH
TRBV11-2 | NA | ASRDPGLAVYEQY
TRBV25-1 | NA | ASVDQVRYEQY
TRBV30 | NA | AWSQGSGTGDLPQH
TRBV6-1 | NA | ASNKQGRGTEAF
TRBV9 | NA | ASSVAEGSYNEQF
TRBV29-1 | NA | SGWTNNYGYT
TRBV27 | few | ASSPRGTDTQY
TRBV11-2 | NA | ASSLRGQPQH
TRBV11-2 | NA | ASSLDLTSGRNEQF
TRBV18 | NA | ASSPPSTGELF
TRBV7-2 | NA | ASSWLAGGHADTQY
TRBV28 | NA | ASSSRGQGSIHTQY
TRBV6-5 | NA | ASIPQGEGYT
TRBV5-1 | once | ASSPIAGSSYNEQF
TRBV28 | NA | ASTGQGESGQY
TRBV11-2 | NA | ASSLLGIGLNTEAF
TRBV19 | NA | ASSVDRARNIQY
TRBV27 | NA | ASSYSLTMNTEAF
TRBV5-6 | NA | ASSSKQGSNEKLF
TRBV5-4 | few | ASRGSGEGPGYT
TRBV5-4 | few | ASSRQGTSNQPQH
TRBV5-1 | NA | ASSLVSATGNTIY
TRBV7-2 | NA | ASSLSSGRYTGELF
TRBV18 | NA | ASSPRENSPLH
TRBV6-1 | NA | ASSPRVLYEQY
TRBV6-1 | NA | ASSESAGRYSNQPQH
TRBV27 | NA | ASSSRQAGEQY
TRBV6-6 | NA | ASSYSAGRAYNEQF
TRBV10-3 | NA | AISETSGVQETQY
TRBV30 | once | AWSVPGLAGGRTQY
TRBV7-9 | NA | ASSLVGENQPQH
TRBV6-1 | NA | ASRSGMGSYEQY
TRBV30 | NA | AWSVQGETQY